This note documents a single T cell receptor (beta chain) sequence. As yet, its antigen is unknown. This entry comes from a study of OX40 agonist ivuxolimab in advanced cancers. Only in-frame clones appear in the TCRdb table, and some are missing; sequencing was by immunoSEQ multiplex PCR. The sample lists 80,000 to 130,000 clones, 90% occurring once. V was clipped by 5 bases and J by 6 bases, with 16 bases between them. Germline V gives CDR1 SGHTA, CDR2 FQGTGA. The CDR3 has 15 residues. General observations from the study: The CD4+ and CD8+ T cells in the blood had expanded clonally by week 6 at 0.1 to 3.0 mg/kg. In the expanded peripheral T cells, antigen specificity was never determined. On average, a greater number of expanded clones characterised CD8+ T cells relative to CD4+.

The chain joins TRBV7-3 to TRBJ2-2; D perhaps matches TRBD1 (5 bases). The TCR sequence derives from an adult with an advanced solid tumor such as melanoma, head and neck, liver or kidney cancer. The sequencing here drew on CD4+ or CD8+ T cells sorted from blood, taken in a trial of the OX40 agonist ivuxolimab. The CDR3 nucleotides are TGTGCCAGCAGCCCAGGACACACTACCGCCGGGGAGCTGTTTTTT. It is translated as CASSPGHTTAGELFF.